This TCR beta chain was sequenced during a study of T cells after yellow fever vaccination. TCRdb called the 5' RACE reads again in MiXCR, with one record for every CDR3 protein. The sample carries about 99,000 distinct CDR3 sequences, 5.8% recorded once. Germline V lookup: CDR1 SEHNR, CDR2 FQNEAQ (reference sequence). The CDR3 has 14 residues. The V end lost 3 bases, the J end lost 8 bases, and 13 bases lay between the germline ends. Study results and limitations: Bulk-population clonotypes that are abundant could appear as contaminants in FACS-sorted repertoires.

As concerns this clonotype: Its antigen remains unknown.

The chain links TRBV7-9 to TRBJ1-4; no definite D call. The receptor's source is a man aged 18-30 years who received the YFV17D yellow fever vaccine. The sample here was CD8+ T cells sorted from PBMCs, taken 10 days after the yellow fever booster vaccination. DNA of the CDR3: TGTGCCAGCAGCTTTCCGGACTATAAGGAAAAACTGTTTTTT. Amino acid sequence: CASSFPDYKEKLFF.